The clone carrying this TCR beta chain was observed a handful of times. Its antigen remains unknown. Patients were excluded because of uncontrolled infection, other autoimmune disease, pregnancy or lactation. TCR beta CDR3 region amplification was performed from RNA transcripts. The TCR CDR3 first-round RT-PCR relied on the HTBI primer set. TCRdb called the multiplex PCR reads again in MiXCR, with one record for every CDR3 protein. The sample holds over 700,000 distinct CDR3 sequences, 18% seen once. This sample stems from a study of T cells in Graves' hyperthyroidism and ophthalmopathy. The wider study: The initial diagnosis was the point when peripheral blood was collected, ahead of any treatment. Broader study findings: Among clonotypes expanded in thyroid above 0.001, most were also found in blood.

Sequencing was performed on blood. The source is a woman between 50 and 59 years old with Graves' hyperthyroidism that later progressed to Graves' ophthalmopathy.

The CDR3 loop is CASSGDGSSYNEQFF. CDR3 nucleotide sequence: TGTGCCAGCAGCGGGGACGGCAGCTCCTACAATGAGCAGTTCTTC. The chain combines TRBV9 with TRBJ2-1, with D perhaps matching TRBD1 or TRBD2 (5 bases each). Per germline, CDR1 SGDLS and CDR2 YYNGEE. This CDR3 has 15 amino acids. With 3 bases removed from V and 0 bases from J, the gap between germline ends came to 10 bases.